This T cell receptor (beta chain) was captured by sequencing in a study of shared clonotypes between healthy human individuals. There are a few counts of this clone. Germline V gene lookup returns CDR1 MGHRA and CDR2 YSYEKL. The CDR3 runs 14 residues. Trimming stripped 4 bases from V and 1 base from J, with 8 bases between. This was a deep-level run. Repertoires were generated with immunoSEQ multiplex PCR, while TCRdb's copy carries only in-frame clones and drops some. The table has 740,000 or so clones, 60% to 75% seen once. All the donors were Caucasian adults who lived in Nashville, Tennessee. The chain has TRBV4-1 and TRBJ1-5, with D hard to call. This receptor was taken from a woman aged 25 to 39 in good health. Sequenced material: memory CD4+ T cells sorted from blood. As to subset: CD45RA-negative fraction. The chain's CDR3 is CASSLRHSNQPQHF. For the CDR3, the DNA is TGCGCCAGCAGCCTACGACACAGCAATCAGCCCCAGCATTTT.